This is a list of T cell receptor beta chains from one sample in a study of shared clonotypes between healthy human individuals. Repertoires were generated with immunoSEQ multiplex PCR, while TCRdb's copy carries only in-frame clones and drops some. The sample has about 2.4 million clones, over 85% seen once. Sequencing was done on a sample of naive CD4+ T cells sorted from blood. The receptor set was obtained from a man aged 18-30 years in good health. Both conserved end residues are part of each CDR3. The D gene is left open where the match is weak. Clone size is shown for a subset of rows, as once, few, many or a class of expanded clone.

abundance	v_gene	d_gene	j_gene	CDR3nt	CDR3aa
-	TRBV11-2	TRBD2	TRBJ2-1	TGTGCCAGCAGCCCGGAGGGTAGCGGGAGTCCCGGCAATGAGCAGTTCTTC	CASSPEGSGSPGNEQFF
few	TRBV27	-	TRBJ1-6	TGTGCCAGCAGTTTGGGGACAATTGGGGCACCCCTCCACTTT	CASSLGTIGAPLHF
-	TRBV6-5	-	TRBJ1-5	TGTGCCAGCAGTTCCCTAAATCAGCCCCAGCATTTT	CASSSLNQPQHF
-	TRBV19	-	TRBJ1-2	TGTGCCAGTAGGTACCAGGGGCAGGGCTATGGCTACACCTTC	CASRYQGQGYGYTF
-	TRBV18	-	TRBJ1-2	TGTGCCAGCTCACTAGACCGAGCGAACTATGGCTACACCTTC	CASSLDRANYGYTF
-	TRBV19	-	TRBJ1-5	TGTGCCAGTAGGCAGACAGGAGCTGAGGGGCGCCAGCATTTT	CASRQTGAEGRQHF
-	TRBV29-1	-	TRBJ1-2	TGCAGCGCCCCCCTAGGGTATGGCTACACCTTC	CSAPLGYGYTF
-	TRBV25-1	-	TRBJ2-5	TGTGCCAGCAGTGCCAATCAGGGTCCCGAGACCCAGTACTTC	CASSANQGPETQYF
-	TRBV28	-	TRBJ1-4	TGTGCCAGCAGTCCGACGGGGAGGGTGGAGGAAAAACTGTTTTTT	CASSPTGRVEEKLFF
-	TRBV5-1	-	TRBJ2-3	TGCGCCAGCTCCCGGGGGGCGGTAGGCACAGATACGCAGTATTTT	CASSRGAVGTDTQYF
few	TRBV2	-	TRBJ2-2	TGTGCCAGCAGTGAAGAACAGATCACCGGGGAGCTGTTTTTT	CASSEEQITGELFF
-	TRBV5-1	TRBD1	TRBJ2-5	TGCGCCAGCAGCTTGTTGGACCGGACAGGGGGCGCGGAGACCCAGTACTTC	CASSLLDRTGGAETQYF
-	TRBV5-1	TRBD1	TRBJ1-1	TGCGCCAGCAGCTTGGGACAAGGGGGCTGGACTGAAGCTTTCTTT	CASSLGQGGWTEAFF
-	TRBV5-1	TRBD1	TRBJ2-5	TGCGCCAGCAGCGTACGGACAGGGGATGAGACCCAGTACTTC	CASSVRTGDETQYF
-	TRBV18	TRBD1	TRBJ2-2	TGTGCCAGCTCACTCGGGACAGGAAACACCGGGGAGCTGTTTTTT	CASSLGTGNTGELFF
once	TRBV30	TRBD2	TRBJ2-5	TGTGCCTGGAGCCCGGGGCGGGAGAGGACCCAGTACTTC	CAWSPGRERTQYF
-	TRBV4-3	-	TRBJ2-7	TGCGCCAGCAGCCAAGATCGAGGTGGGAGGCAGTACTTC	CASSQDRGGRQYF
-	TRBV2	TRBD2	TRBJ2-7	TGTGCCAGCAGAGTAGCGGGGGGCACCTACGAGCAGTACTTC	CASRVAGGTYEQYF
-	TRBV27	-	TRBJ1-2	TGTGCCAGCTCCCGGGTGGGGGCCGGCTACACCTTC	CASSRVGAGYTF
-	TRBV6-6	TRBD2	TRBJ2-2	TGTGCCAGCAGTTCGGGGGGGCGTAACACCGGGGAGCTGTTTTTT	CASSSGGRNTGELFF
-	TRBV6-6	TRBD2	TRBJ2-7	TGTGCCAGCAGTGCCCTAGCGGGGAGCGAGCAGTACTTC	CASSALAGSEQYF
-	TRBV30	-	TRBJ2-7	TGTGCCTGGAGTGTAACAGGGTCCAACTACGAGCAGTACTTC	CAWSVTGSNYEQYF
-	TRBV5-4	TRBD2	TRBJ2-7	TGTGCCAGCAGCAACGGACTAGCGGGAGGGAGCGAGCAGTACTTC	CASSNGLAGGSEQYF
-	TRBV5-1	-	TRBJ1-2	TGCGCCAGCAGCTTGGACGCGGGGGGCTATGGCTACACCTTC	CASSLDAGGYGYTF
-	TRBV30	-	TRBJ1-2	TGTGCCTGGAGTGGCGGCCAGGACTATGGCTACACCTTC	CAWSGGQDYGYTF
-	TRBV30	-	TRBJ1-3	TGTGCCTGGAGTGCGGGCCCTACCCTCTCTGGAAACACCATATATTTT	CAWSAGPTLSGNTIYF
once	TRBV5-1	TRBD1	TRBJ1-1	TGCGCCAGCAGCTACGCAATGACAGGGGGCGGTGGAGCTTTCTTT	CASSYAMTGGGGAFF
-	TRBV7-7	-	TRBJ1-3	TGTGCTAGCAGCTTAGAACTGACCCTCTCTGGAAACACCATATATTTT	CASSLELTLSGNTIYF
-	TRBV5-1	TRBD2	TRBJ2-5	TGCGCCAGCAGCGGGGGGACTAGCGCTCGCGAGACCCAGTACTTC	CASSGGTSARETQYF
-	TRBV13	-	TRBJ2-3	TGTGCCAGCAGCTTAGGGAGCTTCGTAAGCAGCACAGATACGCAGTATTTT	CASSLGSFVSSTDTQYF
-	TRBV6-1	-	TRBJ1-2	TGTGCCAGCAGTGAATTGGCAGGTGTCCAAAACTATGGCTACACCTTC	CASSELAGVQNYGYTF
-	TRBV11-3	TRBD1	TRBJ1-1	TGTGCCAGCAGCTTATCAACAGGGGTGAACACTGAAGCTTTCTTT	CASSLSTGVNTEAFF
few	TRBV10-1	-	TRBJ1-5	TGCGCCAGCAAGGCCGATCAGCCCCAGCATTTT	CASKADQPQHF
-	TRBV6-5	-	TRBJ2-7	TGTGCCAGCAGTTACCGAAGCTCCTACGAGCAGTACTTC	CASSYRSSYEQYF
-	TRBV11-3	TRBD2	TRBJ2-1	TGTGCCAGCAGCTTAGGAGGGCTAGCGGGAGGGTCCTCGGGTGAGCAGTTCTTC	CASSLGGLAGGSSGEQFF
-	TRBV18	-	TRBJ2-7	TGTGCCAGCTCATCGACAGGAGTCACCTACGAGCAGTACTTC	CASSSTGVTYEQYF
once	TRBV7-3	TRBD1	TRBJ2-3	TGTGCCAGCAGCATAGGGGGCCACACAGATACGCAGTATTTT	CASSIGGHTDTQYF
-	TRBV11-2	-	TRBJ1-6	TGTGCCAGCAGCCAACAGGGTTCCTATAATTCACCCCTCCACTTT	CASSQQGSYNSPLHF
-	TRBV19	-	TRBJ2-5	TGTGCCAGTAGTTCAGACAGAATTACCCAAGAGACCCAGTACTTC	CASSSDRITQETQYF
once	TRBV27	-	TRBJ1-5	TGTGCCAGCAGTTATCAGGCGATCAGCAATCAGCCCCAGCATTTT	CASSYQAISNQPQHF
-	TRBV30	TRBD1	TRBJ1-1	TGTGCCGGGGGGACAGGGGTTGTAGCTTTCTTT	CAGGTGVVAFF
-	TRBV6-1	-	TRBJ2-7	TGTGCCAGCAGTGAAGAGGACGGTCAAACCTACGAGCAGTACTTC	CASSEEDGQTYEQYF
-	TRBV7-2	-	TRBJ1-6	TGTGCCAGCAGCATCAGTTCACCCCTCCACTTT	CASSISSPLHF
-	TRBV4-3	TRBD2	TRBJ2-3	TGCGCCAGCAGCCAAGATAGGACGGGAGGTCCCACAGATACGCAGTATTTT	CASSQDRTGGPTDTQYF
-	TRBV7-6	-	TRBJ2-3	TGTGCCAGCAGCTTAGGAAGCGGTGATACGCAGTATTTT	CASSLGSGDTQYF
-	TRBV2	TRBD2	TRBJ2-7	TGTGCCAGCATGCTAGCGGGGGGATCCTACGAGCAGTACTTC	CASMLAGGSYEQYF
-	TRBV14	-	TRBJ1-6	TGTGCCAGCAGCCAAGATAGAGCCGGCCACTCACCCCTCCACTTT	CASSQDRAGHSPLHF
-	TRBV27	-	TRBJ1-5	TGTGCCAGCAGTCTGGAAAGCAATCAGCCCCAGCATTTT	CASSLESNQPQHF
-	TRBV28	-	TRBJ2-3	TGTGCCAGCAGTTTAGCAGGGGACCACACAGATACGCAGTATTTT	CASSLAGDHTDTQYF
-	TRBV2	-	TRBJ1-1	TGTGCCAGCAGGCTTGAATATAACACTGAAGCTTTCTTT	CASRLEYNTEAFF
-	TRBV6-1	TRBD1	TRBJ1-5	TGTGCCAGCAGTGTTCCCGGGACAGATAATCAGCCCCAGCATTTT	CASSVPGTDNQPQHF
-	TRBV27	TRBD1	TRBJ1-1	TGTGCCAGCAGTTTGTCTCAGGGGGCTTTTGAAGCTTTCTTT	CASSLSQGAFEAFF
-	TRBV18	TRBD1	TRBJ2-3	TGTGCCAGCTCACCATGGGACAGGGCGTCTGGTACGCAGTATTTT	CASSPWDRASGTQYF